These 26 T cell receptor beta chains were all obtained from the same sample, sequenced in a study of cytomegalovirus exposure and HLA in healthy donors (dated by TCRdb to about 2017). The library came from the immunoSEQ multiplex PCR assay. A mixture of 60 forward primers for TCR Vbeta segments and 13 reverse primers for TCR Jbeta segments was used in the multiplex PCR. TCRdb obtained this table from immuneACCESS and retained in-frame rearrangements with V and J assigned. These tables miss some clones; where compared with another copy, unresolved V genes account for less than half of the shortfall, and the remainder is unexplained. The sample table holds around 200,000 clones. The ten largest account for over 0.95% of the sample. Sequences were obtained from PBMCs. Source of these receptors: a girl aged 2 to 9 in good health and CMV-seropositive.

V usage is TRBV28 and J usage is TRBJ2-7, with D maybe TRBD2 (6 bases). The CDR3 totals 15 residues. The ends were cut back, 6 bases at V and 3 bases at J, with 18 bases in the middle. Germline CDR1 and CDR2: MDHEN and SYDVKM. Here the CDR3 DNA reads TGTGCCAGCAGCCGCCAAAGGGGAGGCAGCTACGAGCAGTACTTC. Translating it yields CASSRQRGGSYEQYF. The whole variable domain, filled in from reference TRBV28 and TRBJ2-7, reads DVKVTQSSRYLVKRTGEKVFLECVQDMDHENMFWYRQDPGLGLRLIYFSYDVKMKEKGDIPEGYSVSREKKERFSLILESASTNQTSMYLCASSRQRGGSYEQYFGPGTRLTVT.

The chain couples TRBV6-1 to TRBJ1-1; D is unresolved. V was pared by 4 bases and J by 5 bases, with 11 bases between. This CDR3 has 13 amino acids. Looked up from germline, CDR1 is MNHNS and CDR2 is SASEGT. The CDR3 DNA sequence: TGTGCCAGCAGTGGGCGGATAGAGACTGAAGCTTTCTTT. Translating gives CASSGRIETEAFF.

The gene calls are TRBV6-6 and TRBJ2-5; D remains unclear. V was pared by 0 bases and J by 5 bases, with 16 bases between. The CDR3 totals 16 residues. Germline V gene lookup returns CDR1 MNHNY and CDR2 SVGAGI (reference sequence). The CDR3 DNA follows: TGTGCCAGCAGTTACTCTCTAGTAGTCGCGCGGGAGACCCAGTACTTC. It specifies CASSYSLVVARETQYF.

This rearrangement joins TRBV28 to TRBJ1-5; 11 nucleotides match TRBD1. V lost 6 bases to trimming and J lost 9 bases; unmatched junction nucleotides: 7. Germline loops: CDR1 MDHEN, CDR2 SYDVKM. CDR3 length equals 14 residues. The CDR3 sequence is CASSPGTGGTPQHF. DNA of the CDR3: TGTGCCAGCAGCCCCGGGACAGGGGGTACGCCCCAGCATTTT.

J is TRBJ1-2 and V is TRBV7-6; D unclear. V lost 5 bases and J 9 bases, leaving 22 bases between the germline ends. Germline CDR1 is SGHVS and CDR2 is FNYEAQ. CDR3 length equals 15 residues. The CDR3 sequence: CASSVGGQIPSSYTF. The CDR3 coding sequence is TGTGCCAGCAGCGTAGGAGGGCAGATCCCATCGAGCTACACCTTC.

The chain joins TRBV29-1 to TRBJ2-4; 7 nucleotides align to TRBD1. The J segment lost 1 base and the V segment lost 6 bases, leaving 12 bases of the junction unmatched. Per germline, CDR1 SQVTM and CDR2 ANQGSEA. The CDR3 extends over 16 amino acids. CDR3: CSVESTGAEAKNIQYF. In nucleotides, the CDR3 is TGCAGCGTCGAGTCTACAGGGGCAGAGGCCAAAAACATTCAGTACTTC.

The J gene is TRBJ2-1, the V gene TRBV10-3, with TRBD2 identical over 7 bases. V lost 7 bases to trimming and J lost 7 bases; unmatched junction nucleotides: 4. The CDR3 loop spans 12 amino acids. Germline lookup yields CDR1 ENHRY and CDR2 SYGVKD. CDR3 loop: CAITGLGNEQFF. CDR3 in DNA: TGTGCCATCACCGGACTAGGGAATGAGCAGTTCTTC.

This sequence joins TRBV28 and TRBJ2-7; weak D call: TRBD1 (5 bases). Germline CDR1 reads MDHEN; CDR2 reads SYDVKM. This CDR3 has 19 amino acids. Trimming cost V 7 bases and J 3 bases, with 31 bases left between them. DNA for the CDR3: TGTGCCAGCACACGATCCGCGATACGGACCCTTAAGGGGCTCTACGAGCAGTACTTC. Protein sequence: CASTRSAIRTLKGLYEQYF. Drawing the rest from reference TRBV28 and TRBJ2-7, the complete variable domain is DVKVTQSSRYLVKRTGEKVFLECVQDMDHENMFWYRQDPGLGLRLIYFSYDVKMKEKGDIPEGYSVSREKKERFSLILESASTNQTSMYLCASTRSAIRTLKGLYEQYFGPGTRLTVT.

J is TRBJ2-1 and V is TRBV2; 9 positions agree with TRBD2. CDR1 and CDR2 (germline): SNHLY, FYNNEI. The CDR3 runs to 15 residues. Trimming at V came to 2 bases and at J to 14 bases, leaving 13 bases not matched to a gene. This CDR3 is CASSELEGSGRGEFF. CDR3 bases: TGTGCCAGCAGTGAACTCGAGGGTAGCGGGAGAGGGGAGTTCTTC.

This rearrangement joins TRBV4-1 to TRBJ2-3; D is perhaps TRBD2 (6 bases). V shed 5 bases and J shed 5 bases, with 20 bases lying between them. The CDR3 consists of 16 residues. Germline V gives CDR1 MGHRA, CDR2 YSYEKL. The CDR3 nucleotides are TGCGCCAGCAGCGTTCAGGCTAGCGATTTTGGAGATACGCAGTATTTT. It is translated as CASSVQASDFGDTQYF.

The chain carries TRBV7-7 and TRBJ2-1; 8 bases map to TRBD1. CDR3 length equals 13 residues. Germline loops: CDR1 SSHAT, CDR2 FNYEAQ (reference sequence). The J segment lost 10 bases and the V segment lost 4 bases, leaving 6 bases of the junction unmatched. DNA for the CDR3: TGTGCCAGCAGCTCCGGGACAGGTCGCGAGCAGTTCTTC. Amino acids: CASSSGTGREQFF.

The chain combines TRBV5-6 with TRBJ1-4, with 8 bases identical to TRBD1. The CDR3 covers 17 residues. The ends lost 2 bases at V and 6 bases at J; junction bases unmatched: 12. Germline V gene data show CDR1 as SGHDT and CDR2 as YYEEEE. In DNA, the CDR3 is TGTGCCAGCAGCTTTTTCGGCACAGGGGGGTTGGATGAAAAACTGTTTTTT. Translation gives CASSFFGTGGLDEKLFF. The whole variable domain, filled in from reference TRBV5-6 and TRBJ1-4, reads DAGVTQSPTHLIKTRGQQVTLRCSPKSGHDTVSWYQQALGQGPQFIFQYYEEEERQRGNFPDRFSGHQFPNYSSELNVNALLLGDSALYLCASSFFGTGGLDEKLFFGSGTQLSVL.

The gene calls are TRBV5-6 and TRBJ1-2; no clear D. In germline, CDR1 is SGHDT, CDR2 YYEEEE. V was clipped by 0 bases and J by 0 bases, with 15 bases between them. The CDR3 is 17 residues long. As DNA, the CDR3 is TGTGCCAGCAGCTTGGCCGGTAGGCAGGCTTCTAACTATGGCTACACCTTC. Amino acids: CASSLAGRQASNYGYTF.

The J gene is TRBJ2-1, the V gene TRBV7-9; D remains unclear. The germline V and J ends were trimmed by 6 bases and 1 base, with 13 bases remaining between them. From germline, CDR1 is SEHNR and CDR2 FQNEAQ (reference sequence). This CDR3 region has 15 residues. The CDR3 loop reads CASRSAVGSYNEQFF. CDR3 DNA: TGTGCCAGCAGGTCCGCGGTCGGGTCCTACAATGAGCAGTTCTTC. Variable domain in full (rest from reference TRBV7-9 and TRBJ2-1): DTGVSQNPRHKITKRGQNVTFRCDPISEHNRLYWYRQTLGQGPEFLTYFQNEAQLEKSRLLSDRFSAERPKGSFSTLEIQRTEQGDSAMYLCASRSAVGSYNEQFFGPGTRLTVL.

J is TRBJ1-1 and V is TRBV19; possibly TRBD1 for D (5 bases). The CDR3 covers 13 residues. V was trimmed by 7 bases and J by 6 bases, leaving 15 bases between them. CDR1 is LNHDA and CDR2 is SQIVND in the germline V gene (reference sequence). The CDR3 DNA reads TGTGCCAGTATGTGGGGGGGTGTCTCTGAAGCTTTCTTT. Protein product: CASMWGGVSEAFF.

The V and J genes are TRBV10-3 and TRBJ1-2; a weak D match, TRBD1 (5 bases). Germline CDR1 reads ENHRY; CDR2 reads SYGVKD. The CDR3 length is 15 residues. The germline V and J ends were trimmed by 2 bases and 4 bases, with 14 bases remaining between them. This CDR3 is CAISEAPHRTYGYTF. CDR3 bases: TGTGCCATCAGTGAGGCCCCGCACAGGACCTATGGCTACACCTTC.

The CDR3 loop is CASSSTSGSRDEQFF. The CDR3 region has the DNA TGCGCCAGCAGCTCGACTAGCGGGAGTCGGGATGAGCAGTTCTTC. The chain couples TRBV10-1 to TRBJ2-1; 12 positions agree with TRBD2. The CDR3 loop spans 15 amino acids. CDR1 WNHNN and CDR2 SYGVQD come from the germline V gene (reference sequence). The J segment lost 8 bases and the V segment lost 6 bases, leaving 8 bases of the junction unmatched.

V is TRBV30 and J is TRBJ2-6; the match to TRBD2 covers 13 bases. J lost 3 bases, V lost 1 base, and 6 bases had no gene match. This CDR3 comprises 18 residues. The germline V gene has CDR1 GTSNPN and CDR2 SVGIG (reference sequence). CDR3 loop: CAWSAGTSGIFGANVLTF. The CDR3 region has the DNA TGTGCCTGGAGTGCCGGGACTAGCGGGATTTTTGGGGCCAACGTCCTGACTTTC.

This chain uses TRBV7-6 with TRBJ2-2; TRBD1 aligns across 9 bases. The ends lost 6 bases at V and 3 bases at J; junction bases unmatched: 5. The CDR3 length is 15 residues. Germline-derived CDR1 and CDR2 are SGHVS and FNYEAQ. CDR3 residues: CASSRQGGDTGELFF. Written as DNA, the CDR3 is TGTGCCAGCAGTAGACAGGGGGGAGACACCGGGGAGCTGTTTTTT.

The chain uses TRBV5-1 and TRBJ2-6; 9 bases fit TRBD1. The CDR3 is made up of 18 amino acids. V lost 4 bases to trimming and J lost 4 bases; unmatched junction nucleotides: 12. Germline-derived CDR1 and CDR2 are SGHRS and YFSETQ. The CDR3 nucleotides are TGCGCCAGCAGCAGGTGGGACAGGGCCTCCACGGGGGCCAACGTCCTGACTTTC. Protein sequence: CASSRWDRASTGANVLTF.

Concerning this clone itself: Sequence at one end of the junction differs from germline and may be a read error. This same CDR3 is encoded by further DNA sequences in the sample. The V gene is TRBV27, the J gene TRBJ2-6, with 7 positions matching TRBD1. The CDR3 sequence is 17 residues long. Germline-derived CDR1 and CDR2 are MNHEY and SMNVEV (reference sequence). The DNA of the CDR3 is TGCGCCAGCAGTTTGGAACAGGGGAGTTCTGGGGCCAACGTCCTGACTTTC. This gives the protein CASSLEQGSSGANVLTF. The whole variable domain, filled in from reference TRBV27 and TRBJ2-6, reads EAQVTQNPRYLITVTGKKLTVTCSQNMNHEYMSWYRQDPGLGLRQIYYSMNVEVTDKGDVPEGYKVSRKEKRNFPLILESPSPNQTSLYFCASSLEQGSSGANVLTFGAGSRLTVL.

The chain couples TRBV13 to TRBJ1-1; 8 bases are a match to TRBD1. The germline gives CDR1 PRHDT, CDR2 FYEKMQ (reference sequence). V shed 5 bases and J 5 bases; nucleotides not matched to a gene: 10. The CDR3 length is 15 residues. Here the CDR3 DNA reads TGTGCCAGCAGCGCCCCACGAGACAGGGGTACTGAAGCTTTCTTT. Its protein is CASSAPRDRGTEAFF.

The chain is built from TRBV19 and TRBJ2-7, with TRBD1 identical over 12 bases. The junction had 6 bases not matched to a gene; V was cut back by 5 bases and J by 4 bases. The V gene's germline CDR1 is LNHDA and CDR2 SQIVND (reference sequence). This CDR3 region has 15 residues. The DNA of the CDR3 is TGTGCCAGTAGTGTACCGGGACAGGGGGCGTACGAGCAGTACTTC. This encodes CASSVPGQGAYEQYF. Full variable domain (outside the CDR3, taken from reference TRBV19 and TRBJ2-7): DGGITQSPKYLFRKEGQNVTLSCEQNLNHDAMYWYRQDPGQGLRLIYYSQIVNDFQKGDIAEGYSVSREKKESFPLTVTSAQKNPTAFYLCASSVPGQGAYEQYFGPGTRLTVT.

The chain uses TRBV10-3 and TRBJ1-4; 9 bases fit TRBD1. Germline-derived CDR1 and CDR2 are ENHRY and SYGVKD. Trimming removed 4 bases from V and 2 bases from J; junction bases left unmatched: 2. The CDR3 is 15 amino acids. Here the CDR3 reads CAISVGQGTNEKLFF. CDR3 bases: TGTGCCATCAGTGTTGGACAGGGGACTAATGAAAAACTGTTTTTT.

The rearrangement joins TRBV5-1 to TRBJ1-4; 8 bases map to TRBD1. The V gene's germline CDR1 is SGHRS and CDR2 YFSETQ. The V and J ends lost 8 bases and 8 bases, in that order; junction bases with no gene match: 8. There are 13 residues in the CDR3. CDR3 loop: CASRQGSWEKLFF. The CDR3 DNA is TGCGCCAGTCGACAGGGGAGTTGGGAAAAACTGTTTTTT. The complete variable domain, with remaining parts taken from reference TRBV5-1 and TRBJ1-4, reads KAGVTQTPRYLIKTRGQQVTLSCSPISGHRSVSWYQQTPGQGLQFLFEYFSETQRNKGNFPGRFSGRQFSNSRSEMNVSTLELGDSALYLCASRQGSWEKLFFGSGTQLSVL.

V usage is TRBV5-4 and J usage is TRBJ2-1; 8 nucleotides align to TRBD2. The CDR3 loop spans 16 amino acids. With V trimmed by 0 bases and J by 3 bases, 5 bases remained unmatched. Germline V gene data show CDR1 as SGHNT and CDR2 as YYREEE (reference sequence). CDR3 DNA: TGTGCCAGCAGCTTGGGTACTAGCGGAATCTACAATGAGCAGTTCTTC. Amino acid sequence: CASSLGTSGIYNEQFF.